This T cell receptor beta chain was identified during a study of T cell responses to AZD1222 COVID-19 vaccine. Findings of the study overall: Nearly half of spike-specific TCRs reportedly target variant regions that are unmutated in the B.1.351 and B.1.1.7 variants. A mostly white British donor set with more females was recruited, and clonal diversity was possibly underestimated. Baseline testing showed seropositivity in only six AZD1222 recipients.

Trimming removed 6 bases from V and 9 bases from J, with 18 bases in between. Germline CDR1 is MDHEN and CDR2 is SYDVKM. The CDR3 sequence is 13 residues long. With respect to this clone: Its antigen is not known.

Libraries were prepared by immunoSEQ multiplex PCR; TCRdb keeps only in-frame clonotypes and omits some of them. The sample has around 83,000 clones; about 92% are singletons. V is TRBV28 and J is TRBJ2-7; D call uncertain. The receptor was isolated from an adult in good health. The source was peripheral blood, collected on day 0 of AZD1222 vaccination. The CDR3 spells CASRAVIPLAQYF. CDR3 sequence (DNA): TGTGCCAGCAGGGCCGTGATCCCCCTCGCGCAGTACTTC.